This T cell receptor (beta chain) was profiled in a study of shared clonotypes between healthy human individuals. Turning to the study itself: Ranging from 18 to 49 in age, donors were a couple of women and a few men.

The repertoire was sequenced with immunoSEQ multiplex PCR; TCRdb's copy has only in-frame clones and lacks some. The repertoire includes around 2.1 million clones, 90% to 95% of them detected once, and 1.5% to 2% sits in the top ten. In regard to this clone: What it recognizes is unknown.

V shed 1 base and J shed 7 bases, with 16 bases lying between them. The CDR3 contains 15 residues. Germline V gives CDR1 MNHNS, CDR2 SASEGT. Overall study findings and caveats: Relative to memory subsets, naive subsets generally showed larger estimated richness.

Naive CD8 cells lacked CD45RO, underwent positive selection for CCR7 and left out terminally differentiated effector memory CD45RA+ cells. The receptor comes from a man aged 18-30 years in good health. Some clones in this sample may be carry-over from other donors' samples. The sequenced material came from naive CD8+ T cells from PBMCs. The chain recombines TRBV6-1 with TRBJ1-1, with D possibly matching TRBD1 (5 bases). The CDR3 spells CASSEEAGPPFEAFF. The CDR3 DNA follows: TGTGCCAGCAGTGAAGAGGCAGGGCCTCCCTTTGAAGCTTTCTTT.